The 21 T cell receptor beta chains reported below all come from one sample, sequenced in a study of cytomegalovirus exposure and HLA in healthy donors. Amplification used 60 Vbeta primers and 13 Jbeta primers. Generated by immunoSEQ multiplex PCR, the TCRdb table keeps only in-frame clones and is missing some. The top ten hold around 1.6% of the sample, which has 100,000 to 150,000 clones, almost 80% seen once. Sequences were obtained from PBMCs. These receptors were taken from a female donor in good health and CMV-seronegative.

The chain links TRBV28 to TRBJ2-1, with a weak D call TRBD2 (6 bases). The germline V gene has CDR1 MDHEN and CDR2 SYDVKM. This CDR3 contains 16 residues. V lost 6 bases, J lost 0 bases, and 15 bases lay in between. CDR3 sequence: CASSSPGGSSYNEQFF. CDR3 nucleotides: TGTGCCAGCAGCTCCCCCGGGGGAAGCTCCTACAATGAGCAGTTCTTC.

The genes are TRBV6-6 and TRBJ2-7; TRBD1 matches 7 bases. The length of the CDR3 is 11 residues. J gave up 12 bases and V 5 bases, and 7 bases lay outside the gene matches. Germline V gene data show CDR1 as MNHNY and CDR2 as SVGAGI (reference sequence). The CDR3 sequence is CASSAETGSYF. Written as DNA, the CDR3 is TGTGCCAGCAGTGCCGAGACAGGGTCGTACTTC.

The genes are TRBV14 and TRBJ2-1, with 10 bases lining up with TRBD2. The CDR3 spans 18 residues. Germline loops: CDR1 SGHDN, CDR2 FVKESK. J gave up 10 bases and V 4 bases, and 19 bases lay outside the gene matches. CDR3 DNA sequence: TGTGCCAGCAGCCGATTAGGGGAGGTGCGACTAGCGGGTGGGGAGCAGTTCTTC. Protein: CASSRLGEVRLAGGEQFF.

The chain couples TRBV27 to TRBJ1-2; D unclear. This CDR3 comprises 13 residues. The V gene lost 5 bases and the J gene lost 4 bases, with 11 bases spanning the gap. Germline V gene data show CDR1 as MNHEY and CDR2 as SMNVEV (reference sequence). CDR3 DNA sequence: TGTGCCAGCAGTAATCCTCGGGGCTATGGCTACACCTTC. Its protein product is CASSNPRGYGYTF.

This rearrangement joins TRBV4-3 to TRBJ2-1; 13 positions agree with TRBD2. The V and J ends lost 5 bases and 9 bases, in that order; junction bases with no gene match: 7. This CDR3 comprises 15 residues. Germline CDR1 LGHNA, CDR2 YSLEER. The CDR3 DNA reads TGCGCCAGCAGCTCGAGACTAGCGGGGGGCGGTGAGCAGTTCTTC. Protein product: CASSSRLAGGGEQFF.

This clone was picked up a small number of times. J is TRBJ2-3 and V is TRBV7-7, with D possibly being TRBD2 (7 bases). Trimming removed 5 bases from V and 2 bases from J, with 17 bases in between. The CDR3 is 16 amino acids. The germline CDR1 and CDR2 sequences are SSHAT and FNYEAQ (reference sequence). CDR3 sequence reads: CASSPAGDINTDTQYF. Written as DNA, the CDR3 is TGTGCCAGCAGCCCCGCGGGGGACATTAACACAGATACGCAGTATTTT.

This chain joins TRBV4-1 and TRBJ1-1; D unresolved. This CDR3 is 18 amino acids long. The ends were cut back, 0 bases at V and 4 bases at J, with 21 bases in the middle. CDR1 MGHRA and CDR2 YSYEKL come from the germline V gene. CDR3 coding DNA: TGCGCCAGCAGCCAAGAAGGAGGGCTGGGCAGGCGGGGCACTGAAGCTTTCTTT. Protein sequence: CASSQEGGLGRRGTEAFF.

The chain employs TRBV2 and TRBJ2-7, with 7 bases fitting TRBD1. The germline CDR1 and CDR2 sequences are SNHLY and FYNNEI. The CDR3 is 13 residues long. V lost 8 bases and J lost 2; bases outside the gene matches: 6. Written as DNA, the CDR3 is TGTGCCAGCCACAAACAGGGGACCTACGAGCAGTACTTC. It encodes CASHKQGTYEQYF.

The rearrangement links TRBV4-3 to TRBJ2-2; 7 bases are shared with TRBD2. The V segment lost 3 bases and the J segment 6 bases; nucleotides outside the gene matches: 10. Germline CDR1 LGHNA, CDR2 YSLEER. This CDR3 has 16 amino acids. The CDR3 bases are TGCGCCAGCAGCCAGGCCAGGGAGGGCCCAGCCGGGGAGCTGTTTTTT. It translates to CASSQAREGPAGELFF.

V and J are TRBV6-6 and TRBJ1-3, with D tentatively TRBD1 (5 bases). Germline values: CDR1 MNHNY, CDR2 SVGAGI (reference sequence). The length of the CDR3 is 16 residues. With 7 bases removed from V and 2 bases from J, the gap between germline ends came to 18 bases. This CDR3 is CASIRGGAKAGNTIYF. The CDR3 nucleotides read TGTGCCAGCATCCGGGGAGGGGCCAAGGCTGGAAACACCATATATTTT.

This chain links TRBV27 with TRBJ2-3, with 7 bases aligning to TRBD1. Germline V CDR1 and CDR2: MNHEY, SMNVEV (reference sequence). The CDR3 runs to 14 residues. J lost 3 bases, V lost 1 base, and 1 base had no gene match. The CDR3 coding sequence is TGTGCCAGCAGTTTATGGACAGGAACAGATACGCAGTATTTT. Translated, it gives CASSLWTGTDTQYF.

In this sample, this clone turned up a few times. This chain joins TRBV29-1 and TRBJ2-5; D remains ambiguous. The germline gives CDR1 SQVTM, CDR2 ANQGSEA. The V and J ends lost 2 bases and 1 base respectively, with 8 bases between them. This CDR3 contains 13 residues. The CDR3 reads CSVESTVQETQYF. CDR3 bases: TGCAGCGTTGAATCTACGGTCCAAGAGACCCAGTACTTC.

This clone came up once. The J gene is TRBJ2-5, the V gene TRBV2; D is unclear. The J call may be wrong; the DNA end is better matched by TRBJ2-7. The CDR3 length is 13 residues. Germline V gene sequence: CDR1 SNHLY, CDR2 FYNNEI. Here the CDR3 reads CASNTNGGYEQYF. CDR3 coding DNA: TGTGCCAGCAATACGAACGGCGGCTACGAGCAGTACTTC.

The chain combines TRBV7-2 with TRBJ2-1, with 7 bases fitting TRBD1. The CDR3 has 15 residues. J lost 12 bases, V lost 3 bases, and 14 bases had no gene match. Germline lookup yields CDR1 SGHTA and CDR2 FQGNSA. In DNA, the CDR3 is TGTGCCAGCAGCTTGCCGAACAGGGGCCGCCAGGGGCAGTTCTTC. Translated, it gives CASSLPNRGRQGQFF.

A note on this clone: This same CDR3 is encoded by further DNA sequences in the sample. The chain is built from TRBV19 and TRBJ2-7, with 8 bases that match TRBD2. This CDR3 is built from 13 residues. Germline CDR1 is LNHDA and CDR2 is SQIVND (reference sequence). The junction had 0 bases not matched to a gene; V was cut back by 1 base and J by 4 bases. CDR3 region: CASSIVAGYEQYF. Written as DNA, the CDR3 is TGTGCCAGTAGTATAGTAGCGGGGTACGAGCAGTACTTC.

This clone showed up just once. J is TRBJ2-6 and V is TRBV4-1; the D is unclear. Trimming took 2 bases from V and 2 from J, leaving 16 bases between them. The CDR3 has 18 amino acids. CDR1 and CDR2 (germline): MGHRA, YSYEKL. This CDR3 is CASSQRIIGVPGANVLTF. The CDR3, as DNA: TGCGCCAGCAGCCAAAGGATAATAGGAGTCCCTGGGGCCAACGTCCTGACTTTC.

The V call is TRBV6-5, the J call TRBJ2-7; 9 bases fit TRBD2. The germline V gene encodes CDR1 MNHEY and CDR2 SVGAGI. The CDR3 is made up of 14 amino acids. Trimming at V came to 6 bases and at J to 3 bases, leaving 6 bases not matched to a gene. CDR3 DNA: TGTGCCAGCAGCCCCATAGCGGGAGACTACGAGCAGTACTTC. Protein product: CASSPIAGDYEQYF.

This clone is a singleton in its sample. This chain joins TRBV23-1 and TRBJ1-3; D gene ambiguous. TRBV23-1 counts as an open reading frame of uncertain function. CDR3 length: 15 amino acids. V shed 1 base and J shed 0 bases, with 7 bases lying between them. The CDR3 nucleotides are TGCGCCAGCAGTCAATTAAATTTCTCTGGAAACACCATATATTTT. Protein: CASSQLNFSGNTIYF.

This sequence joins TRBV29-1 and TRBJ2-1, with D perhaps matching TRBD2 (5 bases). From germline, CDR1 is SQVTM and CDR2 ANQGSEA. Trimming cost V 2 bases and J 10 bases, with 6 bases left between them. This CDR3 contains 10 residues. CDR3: CSVETGEQFF. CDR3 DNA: TGCAGCGTTGAAACGGGGGAGCAGTTCTTC.

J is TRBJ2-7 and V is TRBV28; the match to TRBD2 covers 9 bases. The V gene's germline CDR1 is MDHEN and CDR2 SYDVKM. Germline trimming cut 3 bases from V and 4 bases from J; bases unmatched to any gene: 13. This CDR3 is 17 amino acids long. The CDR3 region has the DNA TGTGCCAGCAGTTTCTCCGTTAGCGGGAGCCCCGGGTACGAGCAGTACTTC. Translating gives CASSFSVSGSPGYEQYF.

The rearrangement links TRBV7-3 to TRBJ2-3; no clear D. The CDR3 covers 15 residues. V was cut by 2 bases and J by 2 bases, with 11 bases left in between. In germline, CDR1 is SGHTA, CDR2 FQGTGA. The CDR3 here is CASSLGGHYTDTQYF. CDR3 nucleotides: TGTGCCAGCAGCTTAGGCGGCCACTACACAGATACGCAGTATTTT.